This T cell receptor beta chain was profiled in a study of early T cells in non-severe SARS-CoV-2 infection. Study information: Unpaired chains resulted from sequencing bulk RNA of unsorted whole blood. Study-level points and caveats: Matching against VDJdb likely underestimated virus-specific expansions, favoring anti-spike CD8.

The CDR3 spans 12 residues. Germline-derived CDR1 and CDR2 are DFQATT and SNEGSKA (reference sequence). Trimming pared 3 bases from V and 6 bases from J, leaving 10 bases between. Attachment of unique molecular identifiers was made to individual cDNA molecules. TCRdb fed the 5' RACE reads into MiXCR, producing one record per CDR3 protein. The sample holds approximately 83,000 distinct CDR3 sequences, around an eighth seen once. Comments on this clonotype: The antigen is unknown.

This chain links TRBV20-1 with TRBJ2-3; D is uncertain. The sequence came from an adult who was a healthcare worker with PCR-confirmed SARS-CoV-2 infection or an uninfected control (not recorded which). The specimen sequenced was whole blood. CDR3 loop: CSASAAVDTQYF. CDR3 in DNA: TGCAGTGCTAGTGCCGCAGTGGATACGCAGTATTTT.